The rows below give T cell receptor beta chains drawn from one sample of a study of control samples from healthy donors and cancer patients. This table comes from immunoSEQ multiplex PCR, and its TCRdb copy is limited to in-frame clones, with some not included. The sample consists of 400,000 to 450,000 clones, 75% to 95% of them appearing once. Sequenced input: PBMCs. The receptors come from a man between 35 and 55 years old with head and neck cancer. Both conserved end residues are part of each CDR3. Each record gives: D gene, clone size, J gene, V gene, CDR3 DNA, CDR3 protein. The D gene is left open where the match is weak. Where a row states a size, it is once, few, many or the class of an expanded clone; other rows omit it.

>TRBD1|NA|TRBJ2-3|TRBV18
TGTGCCAGCTCCTCCCAGGGACAGGGGATCACAGATACGCAGTATTTT
CASSSQGQGITDTQYF
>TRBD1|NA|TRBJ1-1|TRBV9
TGTGCCAGCAGCGGGACCGGGACAGGGTATGTCGGAAAAGCTTTCTTT
CASSGTGTGYVGKAFF
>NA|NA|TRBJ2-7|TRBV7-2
TGTGCCAGCAGCCCGTTAGTTGGGAATTCCGAGCAGTACTTC
CASSPLVGNSEQYF
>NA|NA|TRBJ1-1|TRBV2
TGTGCCAGCAGTGGGACGAGGAGGAACACTGAAGCTTTCTTT
CASSGTRRNTEAFF
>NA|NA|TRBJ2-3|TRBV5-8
TGTGCCAGCAGCTTGGCAGGGCCTGGCACAGATACGCAGTATTTT
CASSLAGPGTDTQYF
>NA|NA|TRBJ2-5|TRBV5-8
TGTGCCAGCAGCCGATCCGCGGAGACCCAGTACTTC
CASSRSAETQYF
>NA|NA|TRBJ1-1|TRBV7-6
TGTGCCAGCAGTTACCCAGGAGGACCACGAGGGGCTTTCACTGAAGCTTTCTTT
CASSYPGGPRGAFTEAFF
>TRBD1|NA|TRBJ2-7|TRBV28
TGTGCCAGCAGAATACAGGGGAGTGAGTACTTC
CASRIQGSEYF
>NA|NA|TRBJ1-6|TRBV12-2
TGTGCAAGTCGCTTAGCCCGGGCAGGTAATTCACCCCTCCACTTT
CASRLARAGNSPLHF
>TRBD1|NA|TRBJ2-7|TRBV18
TGTGCCAGCTCACCACCGGACAGGGTGATCCACGAGCAGTACTTC
CASSPPDRVIHEQYF
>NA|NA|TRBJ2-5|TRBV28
TGTGCCAGTCAGCGTCCCAATAGGGTCCAAGAGACCCAGTACTTC
CASQRPNRVQETQYF
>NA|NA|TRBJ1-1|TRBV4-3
TGCGCCAGCAGCCAAGATGGGCCGAACACTGAAGCTTTCTTT
CASSQDGPNTEAFF
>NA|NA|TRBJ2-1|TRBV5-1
TGCGCCAGCAGTTCGGGTTCCCTATTTAACAATGAGCAGTTCTTC
CASSSGSLFNNEQFF
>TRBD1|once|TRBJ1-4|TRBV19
TGTGCCAGCCACAGGGGGCCCAATGAAAAACTGTTTTTT
CASHRGPNEKLFF
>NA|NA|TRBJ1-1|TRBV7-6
TGTGCCAGCAGCCGAGATCGGACAGCCAGCCTGAACACTGAAGCTTTCTTT
CASSRDRTASLNTEAFF
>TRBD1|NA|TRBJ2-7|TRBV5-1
TGCGCCAGCAGACAGGGGCCATCCTACGAGCAGTACTTC
CASRQGPSYEQYF
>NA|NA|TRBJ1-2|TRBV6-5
TGTGCCACCCTTAGAGGAGGGGCCTATGGCTACACCTTC
CATLRGGAYGYTF
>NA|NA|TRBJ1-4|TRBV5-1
TGCGCCAGCAGCTTGGACAGGGCTACAACTAATGAAAAACTGTTTTTT
CASSLDRATTNEKLFF
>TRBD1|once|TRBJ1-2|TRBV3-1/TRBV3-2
TGTGCCAGCAGCCAAGATTACTTGACAGGGGAATCGGCTGGCTACACCTTC
CASSQDYLTGESAGYTF
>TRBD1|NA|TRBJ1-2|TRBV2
TGTGCCAGCAGTCGAGCCACCGGGACAGATTATGGCTACACCTTC
CASSRATGTDYGYTF
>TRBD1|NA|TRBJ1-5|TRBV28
TGTGCCAGCAGTCCCAGACGACAGGGGCAGAATCAGCCCCAGCATTTT
CASSPRRQGQNQPQHF
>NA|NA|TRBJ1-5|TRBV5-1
TGCGCCAGCAGCTTGGACGGGAGTCGGGGCAATCAGCCCCAGCATTTT
CASSLDGSRGNQPQHF
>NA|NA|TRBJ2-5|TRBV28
TGTGCCAGCAGTTTACCTAATTTAGGTGAGACCCAGTACTTC
CASSLPNLGETQYF
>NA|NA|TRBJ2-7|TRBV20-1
TGCAGTGCTAGTGGAGCCGGACCAGGAGCCTACGAGCAGTACTTC
CSASGAGPGAYEQYF
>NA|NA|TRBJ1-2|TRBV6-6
TGTGCCAGCAGTTTCGCGGGTCTCGCTAACTATGGCTACACCTTC
CASSFAGLANYGYTF
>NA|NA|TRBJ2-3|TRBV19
TGTGCCAGTAGTACCTTCCATGCGGATACGCAGTATTTT
CASSTFHADTQYF
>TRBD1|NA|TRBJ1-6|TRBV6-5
TGTGCCAGCAGTTGGGACAGGCCCAATTCACCCCTCCACTTT
CASSWDRPNSPLHF
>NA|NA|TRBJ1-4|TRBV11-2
TGTGCCAGCAGCTTACCCGGACCCGGTGGTGAAAAACTGTTTTTT
CASSLPGPGGEKLFF
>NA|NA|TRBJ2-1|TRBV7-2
TGTGCCAGCAGCCCTAACAGGGTTGAGCAGTTCTTC
CASSPNRVEQFF
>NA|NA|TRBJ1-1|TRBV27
TGTGCCAGCAGAGCAGGGCCCGGGACTGAAGCTTTCTTT
CASRAGPGTEAFF
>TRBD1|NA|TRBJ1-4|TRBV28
TGTGCCAGCAGTTTATCAGCCGGGACAGGGGGTGAAAAACTGTTTTTT
CASSLSAGTGGEKLFF
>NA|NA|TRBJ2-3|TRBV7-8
TGTGCCAGCAGCCCTGGGGGCAATAGGGCAGATACGCAGTATTTT
CASSPGGNRADTQYF
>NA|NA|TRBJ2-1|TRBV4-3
TGCGCCAGCAGCCAAGATGTCAACAGGGTCTCCTACAATGAGCAGTTCTTC
CASSQDVNRVSYNEQFF
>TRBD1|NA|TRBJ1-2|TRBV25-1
TGTGCCAGCAGTGAAAAAGACAGGGATTATGATGGCTACACCTTC
CASSEKDRDYDGYTF
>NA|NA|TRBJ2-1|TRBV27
TGTGCCAGCAGTTTTATGGGGTCCTACAATGAGCAGTTCTTC
CASSFMGSYNEQFF
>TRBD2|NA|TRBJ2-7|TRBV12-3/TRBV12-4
TGTGCCAGCAGACCTAGCGGCCTCTACGAGCAGTACTTC
CASRPSGLYEQYF
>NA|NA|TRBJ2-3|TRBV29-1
TGCAGCGTTGTCCCAAGCACAGATACGCAGTATTTT
CSVVPSTDTQYF
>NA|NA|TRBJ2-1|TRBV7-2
TGTGCCAGCAGCTGGAACCGGGGCTCGGTCAATGAGCAGTTCTTC
CASSWNRGSVNEQFF
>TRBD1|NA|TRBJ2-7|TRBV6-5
TGTGCCAGCAGGATATCCGGGACAGGGACCTACGAGCAGTACTTC
CASRISGTGTYEQYF
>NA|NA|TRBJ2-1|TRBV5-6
TGTGCCAGCAGCTTGGATACGGGGAGCTCCTACAATGAGCAGTTCTTC
CASSLDTGSSYNEQFF
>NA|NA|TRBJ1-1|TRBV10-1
TGCGCCAGCACCCAAACCCTAGGGACTGAAGCTTTCTTT
CASTQTLGTEAFF
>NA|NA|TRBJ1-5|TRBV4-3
TGCGCCAGCAGCCAAGAACGAAGGGGCTATCAGCCCCAGCATTTT
CASSQERRGYQPQHF
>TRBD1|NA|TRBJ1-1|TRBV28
TGTGCCAGCAGTCTCGGACAGGGGAACACTGAAGCTTTCTTT
CASSLGQGNTEAFF
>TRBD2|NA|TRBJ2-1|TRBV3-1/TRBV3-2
TGTGCCAGCAGCCGGCGACTAGCGGGAGAGGATGAGCAGTTCTTC
CASSRRLAGEDEQFF
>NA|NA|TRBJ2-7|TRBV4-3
TGCGCCAGCAGCCAAGAGTTGCGAGGGGACGGGTACGAGCAGTACTTC
CASSQELRGDGYEQYF
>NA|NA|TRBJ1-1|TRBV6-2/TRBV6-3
TGTGCCAGCAGTTACAGGGGACTGAACACTGAAGCTTTCTTT
CASSYRGLNTEAFF
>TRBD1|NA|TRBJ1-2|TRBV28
TGTGCCACCCACCTCGGGAAAGGGGGCTCCATTTATGGCTACACCTTC
CATHLGKGGSIYGYTF
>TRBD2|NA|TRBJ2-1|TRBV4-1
TGCGCCAGCAGCCAGGCTGGTGTGCGGGGGGGTCTTTACTACAATGAGCAGTTCTTC
CASSQAGVRGGLYYNEQFF
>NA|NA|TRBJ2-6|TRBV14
TGTGCCAGCAGCCAAGAAGGGCGCGGTGTCCCATCTGGGGCCAACGTCCTGACTTTC
CASSQEGRGVPSGANVLTF
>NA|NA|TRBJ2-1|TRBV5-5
TGTGCCAGCATGCCCCCGCGGAGAGGAGGTGAGCAGTTCTTC
CASMPPRRGGEQFF
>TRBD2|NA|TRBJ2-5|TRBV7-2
TGTGCCAGCAGCTTAGGTGGGCCCTGGAGCGGGGGGCCGCAGGCGACCCAGTACTTC
CASSLGGPWSGGPQATQYF
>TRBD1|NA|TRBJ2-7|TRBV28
TGTGCCAGCAGTCCCGGGACAGGGGGCGCAGTGGACGAGCAGTACTTC
CASSPGTGGAVDEQYF
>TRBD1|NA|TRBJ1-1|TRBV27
TGTGCCAGCAGTTTGACCCCAGGGGGAATCACTGAAGCTTTCTTT
CASSLTPGGITEAFF
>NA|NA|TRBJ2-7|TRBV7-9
TGTGCCAGCAGCTTCGGGCCCCACTACGAGCAGTACTTC
CASSFGPHYEQYF